The 9 T cell receptor beta chains reported below all come from one sample, sequenced in a study of blood T cell repertoires in COVID-19. The assay was immunoSEQ multiplex PCR, and TCRdb's table has in-frame clones only and misses some. The table has 15,000 to 20,000 clones, about 88% seen once. Material for sequencing was peripheral blood. The receptor set was obtained from a man aged 55-75 years with active COVID-19.

In DNA form, the CDR3 reads TGTGCCAGCAGTTACCTCAGAACCACCGGGGAGCTGTTTTTT. Amino acid sequence: CASSYLRTTGELFF. The gene calls are TRBV6-6 and TRBJ2-2; unclear D gene. The V gene lost 2 bases and the J gene lost 4 bases, with 8 bases spanning the gap. Germline lookup yields CDR1 MNHNY and CDR2 SVGAGI (reference sequence). The CDR3 is made up of 14 amino acids.

This chain uses TRBV6-6 with TRBJ2-7, with 7 bases identical to TRBD1. The germline V gene encodes CDR1 MNHNY and CDR2 SVGAGI (reference sequence). This CDR3 has 14 residues. The ends lost 6 bases at V and 0 bases at J; junction bases unmatched: 5. The CDR3 DNA is TGTGCCAGCAGCACAGGGGCCCTCTCCTACGAGCAGTACTTC. Translated, it gives CASSTGALSYEQYF.

The chain combines TRBV4-2 with TRBJ1-2; perhaps TRBD1 as D (6 bases). Germline lookup yields CDR1 LGHNA and CDR2 YNFKEQ. There are 14 residues in the CDR3. Trimming took 0 bases from V and 5 from J, leaving 10 bases between them. Here the CDR3 reads CASSQESQGYGYTF. CDR3 DNA: TGTGCCAGCAGCCAAGAATCTCAGGGGTATGGCTACACCTTC.

This clone was picked up a small number of times. The chain carries TRBV7-6 and TRBJ2-7, with TRBD1 matching over 11 bases. CDR3 size: 16 residues. With V trimmed by 5 bases and J by 6 bases, 12 bases remained unmatched. The V gene's germline CDR1 is SGHVS and CDR2 FNYEAQ. The CDR3 region has the DNA TGTGCCAGCAGCCGCGGCGGGGGACAGGGGGTAGGCGAGCAGTACTTC. Amino acid sequence: CASSRGGGQGVGEQYF.

V is TRBV15 and J is TRBJ2-1; no clear D. V was trimmed by 0 bases and J by 0 bases, leaving 9 bases between them. CDR3 length: 16 residues. Germline assignment: CDR1 LNHNV and CDR2 YYDKDF (reference sequence). The CDR3 loop is CATSRERPGSYNEQFF. CDR3 sequence (DNA): TGTGCCACCAGCAGAGAGCGCCCTGGCTCCTACAATGAGCAGTTCTTC.

The rearrangement uses TRBV4-3 and TRBJ1-1; D unresolved. Trimming cost V 6 bases and J 0 bases, with 11 bases left between them. The CDR3 loop spans 14 amino acids. Germline CDR1 and CDR2: LGHNA and YSLEER. The CDR3 region is CASRKAGLNTEAFF. The CDR3 DNA reads as TGCGCCAGCAGGAAGGCGGGGTTGAACACTGAAGCTTTCTTT.

This rearrangement joins TRBV7-9 to TRBJ2-7; TRBD1 might be the D (8 bases). V lost 8 bases, J lost 6 bases, and 23 bases lay in between. CDR3 length: 15 amino acids. Germline CDR1 and CDR2: SEHNR and FQNEAQ (reference sequence). The DNA of the CDR3 is TGTGCCAGCTCACAGGGGGGGACACGGGTATCCGAGCAGTACTTC. It encodes CASSQGGTRVSEQYF.

The genes are TRBV5-1 and TRBJ2-1, with D possibly matching TRBD2 (6 bases). Germline values: CDR1 SGHRS, CDR2 YFSETQ. V was trimmed by 0 bases and J by 4 bases, leaving 11 bases between them. The CDR3 runs 15 residues. CDR3 protein: CASSLAFSGYNEQFF. CDR3 coding DNA: TGCGCCAGCAGCTTGGCATTTAGCGGATACAATGAGCAGTTCTTC.

The chain carries TRBV5-1 and TRBJ2-2; D is perhaps TRBD2 (6 bases). The germline CDR1 and CDR2 sequences are SGHRS and YFSETQ. CDR3 length equals 13 residues. Trimming took 4 bases from V and 6 from J, leaving 10 bases between them. The CDR3 DNA follows: TGCGCCAGCAGCCGGGGGTGGGCCGGGGAGCTGTTTTTT. It translates to CASSRGWAGELFF.